The 27 T cell receptor beta chains presented below share a single source sample, sequenced in a study of neoadjuvant anti-PD-1 for oral cavity cancer. Sequencing used immunoSEQ multiplex PCR; TCRdb keeps in-frame clones, though not all of them. The table includes around 11,000 clones, over 40% detected once. The starting material was tumor tissue, obtained before nivolumab (anti-PD-1) treatment. These receptors all come from a person between 35 and 79 years old with oral cavity squamous cell carcinoma.

This chain links TRBV11-2 with TRBJ2-7; 7 nucleotides align to TRBD1. Germline V gene data show CDR1 as SGHAT and CDR2 as FQNNGV. The CDR3 sequence is 13 residues long. V was clipped by 5 bases and J by 2 bases; unmatched bases: 3. CDR3 in amino acids: CASSAGQAYEQYF. DNA for the CDR3: TGTGCCAGCAGCGCAGGACAGGCCTACGAGCAGTACTTC.

CDR3 sequence (DNA): TGCGCCAGCAGCCTAGGAGGGATAAGCTCACCCCTCCACTTT. The encoded protein is CASSLGGISSPLHF. The chain joins TRBV5-1 to TRBJ1-6; D remains unclear. This CDR3 contains 14 residues. Germline CDR1 reads SGHRS; CDR2 reads YFSETQ. With 4 bases removed from V and 10 bases from J, the gap between germline ends came to 15 bases.

In its sample, this clone was seen a few times. The J gene is TRBJ1-2, the V gene TRBV6-1, with D tentatively TRBD1 (5 bases). V was clipped by 2 bases and J by 6 bases, with 7 bases between them. Germline assignment: CDR1 MNHNS and CDR2 SASEGT. The CDR3 length is 12 residues. The CDR3 spells CASSERGDGYTF. The CDR3 DNA reads as TGTGCCAGCAGTGAAAGGGGCGATGGCTACACCTTC.

This clone has more than one count but fewer than ten. The gene calls are TRBV7-9 and TRBJ1-4; D is uncertain. Germline V gene sequence: CDR1 SEHNR, CDR2 FQNEAQ (reference sequence). This CDR3 spans 14 amino acids. The V and J ends lost 5 bases and 0 bases respectively, with 7 bases between them. CDR3 DNA: TGTGCCAGCAGCGAACCGGCAACTAATGAAAAACTGTTTTTT. Translated, it gives CASSEPATNEKLFF.

The chain links TRBV13 to TRBJ1-1; D not resolved. Per germline, CDR1 PRHDT and CDR2 FYEKMQ (reference sequence). Trimming removed 5 bases at V and 3 bases at J, with 16 bases between. CDR3 length equals 15 residues. In DNA form, the CDR3 reads TGTGCCAGCAGCCCAGGAGGAAGCGCGTACACTGAAGCTTTCTTT. It codes for CASSPGGSAYTEAFF.

The V call is TRBV28, the J call TRBJ1-4, with TRBD1 matching 10 bases. J was trimmed by 2 bases and V by 4 bases; bases with no gene match: 1. Germline CDR1 and CDR2: MDHEN and SYDVKM. This CDR3 is 15 amino acids long. CDR3 residues: CASSSGQGTNEKLFF. CDR3 sequence (DNA): TGTGCCAGCAGTTCGGGACAGGGGACTAATGAAAAACTGTTTTTT.

V gene TRBV4-3 combines with J gene TRBJ1-1; D is perhaps TRBD1 (5 bases). CDR1 LGHNA and CDR2 YSLEER come from the germline V gene. V gave up 0 bases and J gave up 6 bases, with 14 bases separating them. This CDR3 is 15 amino acids long. CDR3 loop: CASSQDSGGVAEAFF. The CDR3 DNA reads TGCGCCAGCAGCCAAGACTCAGGAGGGGTGGCTGAAGCTTTCTTT.

A few counts support this clone. The chain combines TRBV7-9 with TRBJ1-4; D not certain. CDR1 and CDR2 (germline): SEHNR, FQNEAQ (reference sequence). The CDR3 runs to 12 residues. V was trimmed by 4 bases and J by 7 bases, leaving 7 bases between them. CDR3 bases: TGTGCCAGCAGCTACCTAATTGAAAAACTGTTTTTT. Amino acids: CASSYLIEKLFF.

The gene calls are TRBV9 and TRBJ2-1, with 7 bases fitting TRBD1. Losses at the gene ends were 2 bases for V and 0 bases for J; bases not matched to a gene: 2. This CDR3 has 15 residues. Germline V CDR1 and CDR2: SGDLS, YYNGEE. CDR3 region: CASSVSGGSYNEQFF. The DNA for the CDR3 is TGTGCCAGCAGCGTTTCAGGGGGCTCCTACAATGAGCAGTTCTTC. Full variable domain (missing parts from reference TRBV9 and TRBJ2-1): DSGVTQTPKHLITATGQRVTLRCSPRSGDLSVYWYQQSLDQGLQFLIQYYNGEERAKGNILERFSAQQFPDLHSELNLSSLELGDSALYFCASSVSGGSYNEQFFGPGTRLTVL.

The J gene is TRBJ2-1, the V gene TRBV9, with TRBD1 identical over 10 bases. Trimming took 2 bases from V and 9 from J; bases not matched to a gene: 8. The CDR3 is 15 residues long. Germline V gene lookup returns CDR1 SGDLS and CDR2 YYNGEE. CDR3 sequence: CASSVSGQGDREQFF. CDR3 sequence (DNA): TGTGCCAGCAGCGTTTCTGGACAGGGGGATCGTGAGCAGTTCTTC.

This clone was counted a few times. This chain connects TRBV7-6 to TRBJ2-7; 9 positions match TRBD2. In germline, CDR1 is SGHVS, CDR2 FNYEAQ. The ends lost 0 bases at V and 2 bases at J; junction bases unmatched: 11. The CDR3 runs 18 residues. The CDR3 protein is CASSLAPASGEFTYEQYF. The CDR3 nucleotides read TGTGCCAGCAGCTTAGCGCCGGCTAGCGGGGAGTTCACCTACGAGCAGTACTTC.

This clone was observed a handful of times. This chain joins TRBV7-2 and TRBJ1-1; D not certain. Looked up from germline, CDR1 is SGHTA and CDR2 is FQGNSA. This CDR3 comprises 14 residues. V lost 4 bases and J lost 2, with 11 bases in between. CDR3 in DNA: TGTGCCAGCAGCTCAGAGGGTTTAAACACTGAAGCTTTCTTT. Translating it yields CASSSEGLNTEAFF. Full variable domain (rest looked up from reference TRBV7-2 and TRBJ1-1): GAGVSQSPSNKVTEKGKDVELRCDPISGHTALYWYRQSLGQGLEFLIYFQGNSAPDKSGLPSDRFSAERTGGSVSTLTIQRTQQEDSAVYLCASSSEGLNTEAFFGQGTRLTVV.

The rearrangement links TRBV11-2 to TRBJ2-7; 10 bases map to TRBD1. The CDR3 runs 14 residues. Germline CDR1 is SGHAT and CDR2 is FQNNGV. Trimming at V came to 1 base and at J to 4 bases, leaving 1 base not matched to a gene. CDR3 in DNA: TGTGCCAGCAGCTTAGGGGGACAGGGGTACGAGCAGTACTTC. Translated, it gives CASSLGGQGYEQYF.

This clone was counted a single time. As DNA, the CDR3 is TGTGCCACTTTGAGACAGGTTAATGAAAAACTGTTTTTT. It specifies CATLRQVNEKLFF. The V gene is TRBV28, the J gene TRBJ1-4; D might be TRBD1 (6 bases). The CDR3 has 13 residues. Looked up from germline, CDR1 is MDHEN and CDR2 is SYDVKM. Trimming left V 10 bases short and J 4 bases short, with 13 bases between.

This chain links TRBV18 with TRBJ2-1; no clear D gene. This CDR3 contains 11 residues. The germline V and J ends were trimmed by 6 bases and 4 bases, with 4 bases remaining between them. The germline CDR1 and CDR2 sequences are KGHSH and LQKENI. The CDR3, as DNA: TGTGCCAGCTCCCTTTACAATGAGCAGTTCTTC. As protein: CASSLYNEQFF.

This clone has a handful of counts. This chain links TRBV6-5 with TRBJ1-5; the match to TRBD1 covers 7 bases. V lost 5 bases to trimming and J lost 7 bases; unmatched junction nucleotides: 11. The V gene's germline CDR1 is MNHEY and CDR2 SVGAGI. The CDR3 runs to 15 residues. The CDR3 loop is CASSPARTGGQPQHF. The CDR3 coding sequence is TGTGCCAGCAGTCCCGCTCGGACAGGTGGGCAGCCCCAGCATTTT.

This clone was detected once. In DNA form, the CDR3 reads TGTGCCAGCAGCTTAGATCAGGGGGCGATCACAGATACGCAGTATTTT. It translates to CASSLDQGAITDTQYF. The chain links TRBV11-2 to TRBJ2-3; 8 bases agree with TRBD1. V gave up 0 bases and J gave up 2 bases; unmatched junction bases: 4. CDR3 length: 16 residues. Germline V gene data show CDR1 as SGHAT and CDR2 as FQNNGV.

The rearrangement uses TRBV4-3 and TRBJ2-1, with 14 bases fitting TRBD2. This CDR3 has 18 amino acids. Trimming took 1 base from V and 3 from J; bases not matched to a gene: 5. The germline V gene encodes CDR1 LGHNA and CDR2 YSLEER. This CDR3 is CASSQGLAGGPGYNEQFF. The CDR3 bases are TGCGCCAGCAGCCAAGGACTAGCGGGGGGGCCCGGCTACAATGAGCAGTTCTTC.

V and J are TRBV10-2 and TRBJ2-1; D uncertain. The CDR3 totals 17 residues. The germline gives CDR1 WSHSY, CDR2 SAAADI. V was trimmed by 0 bases and J by 3 bases, leaving 15 bases between them. DNA of the CDR3: TGCGCCAGCAGTGAGTCGATGCAATGGACCAACTACAATGAGCAGTTCTTC. Amino acid sequence: CASSESMQWTNYNEQFF.

This chain links TRBV7-2 with TRBJ1-5; D call uncertain. CDR3 length: 13 residues. Germline values: CDR1 SGHTA, CDR2 FQGNSA. V shed 5 bases and J shed 7 bases, with 12 bases lying between them. The CDR3 protein is CASSPRVFQPQHF. As DNA, the CDR3 is TGTGCCAGCAGCCCAAGGGTTTTCCAGCCCCAGCATTTT.

This sequence joins TRBV6-5 and TRBJ1-1; 9 nucleotides agree with TRBD1. Germline-derived CDR1 and CDR2 are MNHEY and SVGAGI. After removal of 6 bases from V and 4 bases from J, the junction contained 9 bases not matched to a gene. The CDR3 has 15 amino acids. The CDR3 nucleotides are TGTGCCAGCAGGATTACCGGGACAGGGTTCACTGAAGCTTTCTTT. Its translation is CASRITGTGFTEAFF.

This sequence joins TRBV7-8 and TRBJ2-3; 10 bases align to TRBD2. CDR1 is SGHVS, CDR2 FQNEAQ, per germline. The length of the CDR3 is 16 residues. V lost 1 base, J lost 5 bases, and 6 bases stayed unmatched. CDR3 nucleotide sequence: TGTGCCAGCAGCTTAGTCGGGACTAGCGACATAGATACGCAGTATTTT. Its translation: CASSLVGTSDIDTQYF.

This clone was detected only a few times. The chain is built from TRBV19 and TRBJ2-7; 9 positions agree with TRBD2. Germline V gene data show CDR1 as LNHDA and CDR2 as SQIVND (reference sequence). Germline trimming cut 5 bases from V and 5 bases from J; bases unmatched to any gene: 7. CDR3 length: 14 residues. CDR3 bases: TGTGCCAGTAGTGCCAGCGGGGGGCGGAACGAGCAGTACTTC. This sequence encodes CASSASGGRNEQYF.

The V call is TRBV7-8, the J call TRBJ1-1; 7 bases are a match to TRBD1. The CDR3 loop spans 14 amino acids. The V gene's germline CDR1 is SGHVS and CDR2 FQNEAQ. The junction had 3 bases not matched to a gene; V was cut back by 5 bases and J by 0 bases. For the CDR3, the DNA is TGTGCCAGCAGCCCACAGGGGCTGAACACTGAAGCTTTCTTT. Its translation: CASSPQGLNTEAFF.

By share, this clone counts as medium-sized (0.01 to 0.1%). CDR3 amino acids: CASSWDIFSGNTIYF. The CDR3, as DNA: TGTGCCAGCAGTTGGGACATATTCTCTGGAAACACCATATATTTT. The V call is TRBV6-5, the J call TRBJ1-3; possibly TRBD1 for D (6 bases). CDR1 is MNHEY and CDR2 is SVGAGI in the germline V gene. The CDR3 totals 15 residues. Trimming pared 4 bases from V and 0 bases from J, leaving 10 bases between.

The chain uses TRBV6-6 and TRBJ1-5; TRBD1 agrees at 7 bases. CDR3 length: 16 residues. Germline V lookup: CDR1 MNHNY, CDR2 SVGAGI (reference sequence). V was clipped by 0 bases and J by 2 bases; unmatched bases: 4. Here the CDR3 DNA reads TGTGCCAGCAGTTACTCGACAGGGTTAGGCAATCAGCCCCAGCATTTT. Residues: CASSYSTGLGNQPQHF.

This clone showed up just a few times. The chain combines TRBV7-9 with TRBJ1-4; maybe TRBD1 (5 bases). Trimming left V 5 bases short and J 8 bases short, with 18 bases between. This CDR3 comprises 15 residues. CDR1 and CDR2 (germline): SEHNR, FQNEAQ (reference sequence). CDR3 amino acids: CASSKRGGAEEKLFF. DNA for the CDR3: TGTGCCAGCAGCAAAAGAGGAGGGGCTGAGGAAAAACTGTTTTTT.